A single sample is the source of the 17 T cell receptor beta chains below, sequenced in a study of blood T cell repertoires in COVID-19. Sequenced by immunoSEQ multiplex PCR; TCRdb stores in-frame clones only, minus some. The sample has 150,000 to 200,000 clones, more than 75% seen once. Material for sequencing was PBMCs or T cells enriched from blood (not recorded which). Source of these receptors: a woman in her fifties or sixties with acute COVID-19.

The chain links TRBV13 to TRBJ2-5; 16 nucleotides match TRBD2. With 5 bases clipped from V and 7 bases from J, the junction kept 10 bases outside the gene matches. The germline gives CDR1 PRHDT, CDR2 FYEKMQ (reference sequence). CDR3 size: 17 residues. The CDR3, as DNA: TGTGCCAGCAGCGCACACCCGGGACTAGCGGGGGGGGCGACCCAGTACTTC. Translation: CASSAHPGLAGGATQYF.

This chain links TRBV5-4 with TRBJ1-1; 8 bases agree with TRBD1. V was clipped by 0 bases and J by 8 bases; unmatched bases: 0. Germline assignment: CDR1 SGHNT and CDR2 YYREEE (reference sequence). The CDR3 is 12 amino acids. The DNA for the CDR3 is TGTGCCAGCAGCTTGGGGGACAGGGAAGCTTTCTTT. It is translated as CASSLGDREAFF.

This sequence joins TRBV5-5 and TRBJ1-1, with unresolved D. Deletions cut 6 bases from V and 0 bases from J, with 3 bases between. The CDR3 is 11 amino acids. CDR1 is SGHKS and CDR2 is YYEKEE in the germline V gene (reference sequence). The CDR3 here is CASTMNTEAFF. The CDR3 region has the DNA TGTGCCAGCACCATGAACACTGAAGCTTTCTTT.

The gene calls are TRBV14 and TRBJ2-3; 9 bases are shared with TRBD2. The junction had 11 bases not matched to a gene; V was cut back by 4 bases and J by 3 bases. Looked up from germline, CDR1 is SGHDN and CDR2 is FVKESK. There are 17 residues in the CDR3. The CDR3 bases are TGTGCCAGCAGCCGAGAAGCGGGGGGAAGACGAACAGATACGCAGTATTTT. Amino acid sequence: CASSREAGGRRTDTQYF. Complete variable domain (other parts from reference TRBV14 and TRBJ2-3): EAGVTQFPSHSVIEKGQTVTLRCDPISGHDNLYWYRRVMGKEIKFLLHFVKESKQDESGMPNNRFLAERTGGTYSTLKVQPAELEDSGVYFCASSREAGGRRTDTQYFGPGTRLTVL.

The V and J genes are TRBV7-8 and TRBJ1-1, with 9 positions matching TRBD1. CDR1 and CDR2 (germline): SGHVS, FQNEAQ. J was trimmed by 1 base and V by 4 bases; bases with no gene match: 13. This CDR3 is 18 amino acids long. The CDR3 loop is CASSYYDRGIRRNTEAFF. The CDR3 DNA follows: TGTGCCAGCAGCTACTACGACAGGGGGATTAGGAGGAACACTGAAGCTTTCTTT.

The gene calls are TRBV7-6 and TRBJ1-6, with 8 bases fitting TRBD1. The CDR3 contains 16 residues. Trimming took 0 bases from V and 8 from J; bases not matched to a gene: 6. Germline loops: CDR1 SGHVS, CDR2 FNYEAQ. CDR3 sequence (DNA): TGTGCCAGCAGCTTAGCCGAGGACAGGGATTATTCACCCCTCCACTTT. It encodes CASSLAEDRDYSPLHF.

This clone was seen just once. This chain links TRBV11-2 with TRBJ2-1; 12 nucleotides align to TRBD2. The CDR3 loop spans 15 amino acids. The germline V gene has CDR1 SGHAT and CDR2 FQNNGV. V was pared by 4 bases and J by 3 bases, with 1 base of the junction left unmatched. CDR3 nucleotide sequence: TGTGCCAGCAGCTCGGGACTAGCGGGCTACAATGAGCAGTTCTTC. It is translated as CASSSGLAGYNEQFF.

This sequence joins TRBV21-1 and TRBJ2-7; TRBD2, the table's D call, was not compared with the DNA. TRBV21-1 is annotated as a pseudogene. The CDR3 totals 17 residues. DNA of the CDR3: TGTGCCAGCAGCGAGACTACGGACGGCTATTATCCCTACGAGCAGTACGTC. Translated: CASSETTDGYYPYEQYV.

This chain connects TRBV12-3 or TRBV12-4 to TRBJ2-5; D not resolved. The length of the CDR3 is 13 residues. The V gene lost 4 bases and the J gene lost 2 bases, with 8 bases spanning the gap. CDR3 nucleotides: TGTGCCAGCAGTTCCACAGTTCAAGAGACCCAGTACTTC. This translates into CASSSTVQETQYF.

This chain links TRBV9 with TRBJ1-1; maybe TRBD1 (5 bases). V was cut by 0 bases and J by 0 bases, with 12 bases left in between. CDR1 and CDR2 from the germline V gene are SGDLS and YYNGEE. The CDR3 spans 16 residues. As DNA, the CDR3 is TGTGCCAGCAGCGTAGGACAGCAAGCCATGAACACTGAAGCTTTCTTT. It encodes CASSVGQQAMNTEAFF.

The CDR3 region has the DNA TGTGCCAGCAGTGATTTTATGAGCGGTGAAGTAGAGACCCAGTACTTC. Its protein product is CASSDFMSGEVETQYF. The V gene is TRBV6-1, the J gene TRBJ2-5; tentative D call: TRBD2 (5 bases). The ends were cut back, 3 bases at V and 4 bases at J, with 18 bases in the middle. The CDR3 extends over 16 amino acids. Germline V CDR1 and CDR2: MNHNS, SASEGT.

The gene calls are TRBV10-1 and TRBJ1-1, with D hard to call. The germline CDR1 and CDR2 sequences are WNHNN and SYGVQD (reference sequence). CDR3 size: 15 residues. V gave up 11 bases and J gave up 1 base, with 20 bases separating them. CDR3 nucleotide sequence: TGCGCCGGCCTGATATACTATCGGGGGAACACTGAAGCTTTCTTT. Translation gives CAGLIYYRGNTEAFF.

The chain has TRBV5-1 and TRBJ1-2; D is uncertain. The CDR3 extends over 12 amino acids. Germline CDR1 is SGHRS and CDR2 is YFSETQ. V dropped 7 bases and J dropped 8 bases, with 15 bases sitting between them. CDR3 DNA: TGCGCCAGCTATAACGAGGGAGTCGGCTACACCTTC. This gives the protein CASYNEGVGYTF.

This clone was recorded a few times. The genes are TRBV19 and TRBJ1-5, with TRBD1 matching over 9 bases. CDR3 length: 17 amino acids. Germline lookup yields CDR1 LNHDA and CDR2 SQIVND (reference sequence). V shed 5 bases, J shed 2 bases, and the junction held 10 bases outside the gene matches. The chain's CDR3 is CASSPGTGFGGNQPQHF. DNA of the CDR3: TGTGCCAGTAGTCCCGGGACAGGGTTTGGAGGCAATCAGCCCCAGCATTTT.

V is TRBV11-2 and J is TRBJ1-1; D is unresolved. V dropped 5 bases and J dropped 8 bases, with 12 bases sitting between them. Germline CDR1 and CDR2: SGHAT and FQNNGV. The CDR3 contains 12 residues. The CDR3 here is CASSQTQTEAFF. The DNA for the CDR3 is TGTGCCAGCAGCCAAACACAGACCGAAGCTTTCTTT.

This clone was detected ten times or more. The chain has TRBV10-3 and TRBJ1-5; D may be TRBD1 (6 bases). CDR1 is ENHRY and CDR2 is SYGVKD in the germline V gene. Deletions cut 9 bases from V and 7 bases from J, with 16 bases between. The CDR3 length is 13 residues. As DNA, the CDR3 is TGTGCCATTCATGACCGACAGGAGCAGCCCCAGCATTTT. Translation gives CAIHDRQEQPQHF.

The chain uses TRBV6-5 and TRBJ1-1; tentative D call: TRBD1 (6 bases). V dropped 3 bases and J dropped 1 base, with 9 bases sitting between them. This CDR3 is built from 14 residues. Germline assignment: CDR1 MNHEY and CDR2 SVGAGI. Here the CDR3 reads CASSYGTKNTEAFF. The CDR3 DNA is TGTGCCAGCAGTTATGGGACAAAGAACACTGAAGCTTTCTTT.